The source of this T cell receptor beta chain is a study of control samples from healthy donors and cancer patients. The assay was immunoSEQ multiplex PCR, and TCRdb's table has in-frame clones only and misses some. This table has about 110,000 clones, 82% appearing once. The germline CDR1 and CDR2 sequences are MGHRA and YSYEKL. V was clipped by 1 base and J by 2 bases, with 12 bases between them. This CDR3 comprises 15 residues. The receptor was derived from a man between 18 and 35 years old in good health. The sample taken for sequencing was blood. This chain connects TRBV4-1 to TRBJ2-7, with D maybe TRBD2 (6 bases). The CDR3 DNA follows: TGCGCCAGCAGCCAAGTGGGGGGACGAACCTACGAGCAGTACTTC. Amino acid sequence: CASSQVGGRTYEQYF.